This record concerns one T cell receptor (beta chain) sequence. This receptor's antigen is unknown. Base qualities were left out, and no much larger clone turns up one base away. CD8 naive samples were obtained by positive selection for CCR7 among CD45RO-negative cells, yielding a CD45RA+CCR7+ population from which TemRA cells were excluded. Healthy HIV-negative adults with no recently reported acute infections or vaccinations were included as donors. Every donor was a Caucasian adult residing in Nashville, Tennessee, USA. Blood was obtained by leukapheresis, after which PBMCs were separated by Ficoll-Histopaque density gradient centrifugation and cryopreserved in liquid nitrogen vapor phase. Purity and quantity of every magnetically sorted T cell population were checked by analytical flow cytometry. From each sorted fraction, genomic DNA was isolated and quantified by UV absorbance on a Nanodrop 2000c.

The germline V gene (reference sequence) yields SEHNR for CDR1 and FQNEAQ for CDR2. The CDR3 has 14 amino acids, counting the end cysteine and phenylalanine. Of the read, only the CDR3 DNA is kept; its 42 bases are in frame from base 1. Trimming takes 0 bases from V and 4 bases from J, and the germline ends sit 7 bases apart. The sample belongs to a study of shared clonotypes between healthy human individuals (dated by TCRdb to 2019 to 2021). Regarding the complete study: Three men and a couple of women, aged 18 to 49 years, made up the cohort. To estimate repertoire size and how much clonotype sharing occurs between individuals, the study deeply sequenced the blood TCR repertoires of 5 or 6 healthy adults. Different laboratories and diverse techniques were used to prepare libraries and sequence TCR repertoires, to increase sequencing depth and limit assay-specific biases. Per donor, three plates each were used for CD4 naive and CD4 memory, two for CD8 naive, and one for CD8 memory. Each donor's leukapheresis produced roughly between roughly 0.85 and 10 billion PBMCs. Beyond this particular receptor, the publication reports: Across four donors, around 5.4% of naive CD4, 3% to 4% of naive CD8, about 2.3% of memory CD4, and under 0.45% of memory CD8 clonotypes were shared. Pairwise subsampling indicated that sequencing depth was expected to affect the degree of clonotype sharing among donors. Estimated clonotype richness was generally larger for naive than for memory subsets. Rarefaction of sorted-subset datasets indicated incomplete sequencing despite the large sequencing depth. Higher generation probabilities were observed for clonotypes shared by all four sorted-subset donors than for non-shared clonotypes. Sampling was restricted to blood, and TCR repertoires in tissue are likely to differ from TCR repertoires in blood. Because the study included only a small number of donors, the genetic and exposure-history diversity represented was limited.

TCR CDR3 regions were amplified from genomic DNA by multiplex PCR using the deep immunoSEQ assay. Extracted genomic DNA from each cell subset was distributed evenly across all wells of several immunoSEQ 96-well plates, and each plate was treated as a replicate. For sorted subsets, approximately 200 ng of genomic DNA, equivalent to 30,000 or so T cell genomes, went into each replicate PCR. Purified libraries were quantified with a Qubit 3.0 fluorometer, sized on a Bioanalyzer 2100, and re-quantified with the KAPA Library Quantification kit. A separate single-read 150-cycle Illumina NextSeq 550 flow cell was used to sequence each immunoSEQ 96-well plate. Processing in the source paper ran as follows. The immunoSEQ output contained only junctional sequences without quality scores, so filtering could not match that applied to full-length reads. Sequences were annotated with PyIR, a Python wrapper for IgBLAST v1.9, using IMGT germline references to assign V/J genes and CDR3. Reads were filtered out if the reads had weak V/J assignments (E-value above 1e-6), no CDR3, stop codons, out-of-frame junctions, or ambiguous translated residues. V3J clonotypes were defined as sequences sharing the same inferred V gene, J gene, and CDR3 amino acid sequence. To compute the percentage overlap between repertoires, the number of shared unique clonotypes was divided by the size of the smaller repertoire. Richness of each repertoire was evaluated using RTK rarefaction, the Chao1 estimator, and Recon v2.1 estimates of unobserved clonotypes. Generation probabilities were computed with OLGA for all TCRbeta clonotypes obtained by the gDNA method from a handful of donors. In TCRdb, the immuneACCESS table is reduced to in-frame sequences with V and J assigned. These tables do not hold every clone; where another copy was compared, an unresolved V gene accounts for under half, and the others remain unexplained. That table furnishes V, J and clone size, whereas the DNA furnished D and trimming. This sample comprises around 1,900,000 clones, approximately 92% of them detected only once. Of the sample, over 1.5% is held by the ten largest clones.

The origin of this receptor is a man between 18 and 29 years old in good health. Some clones in this sample may be carry-over from other donors' samples. Source material: naive CD8+ T cells from PBMCs. Reading the label with the study, this specimen's cell subset or site is: CD45RA+CCR7+. The receptor chain draws on TRBV7-9 and TRBJ2-1, with no confident D gene call. The DNA reads TGTGCCAGCAGCTTAGCTGTCACTTACAATGAGCAGTTCTTC. Its coded protein is CASSLAVTYNEQFF.